Shown below are 23 T cell receptor beta chains from a single sample sequenced in a study of tumor-infiltrating lymphocytes in localized non-small cell lung cancer (dated by TCRdb to the early 2020s). Receptor libraries were prepared by the immunoSEQ multiplex PCR assay. The immuneACCESS repertoire file appears here via TCRdb, limited to in-frame rearrangements. These files lack a portion of the clones; in checked studies, under half of the deficit traces to unresolved V genes, and the cause of the others is not known. The sample table contains some 15,000 clones; only one count was recorded for roughly two thirds of them. Together, the top ten hold approximately 4% of the sample. Sequencing was done on a sample of lung tumor tissue. The receptors shown here come from a human donor with non-small cell lung cancer.

The CDR3 reads CASSLRGQGNNEQFF. In DNA, the CDR3 is TGTGCCAGTAGCCTCCGGGGACAGGGCAACAATGAGCAGTTCTTC. This chain links TRBV19 with TRBJ2-1; 9 bases match TRBD1. Germline assignment: CDR1 LNHDA and CDR2 SQIVND (reference sequence). V shed 6 bases and J 5 bases; nucleotides not matched to a gene: 8. The CDR3 has 15 amino acids.

A few counts support this clone. This CDR3 is CASSSGLGTGELFF. CDR3 coding DNA: TGTGCCAGCAGCTCGGGACTGGGGACCGGGGAGCTGTTTTTT. The V call is TRBV7-3, the J call TRBJ2-2; weak D call: TRBD2 (6 bases). Germline lookup yields CDR1 SGHTA and CDR2 FQGTGA. There are 14 residues in the CDR3. The V and J ends lost 4 bases and 5 bases respectively, with 11 bases between them.

There are a few counts of this clone. J is TRBJ1-1 and V is TRBV28; D might be TRBD1 (6 bases). The CDR3 contains 16 residues. With 6 bases removed from V and 4 bases from J, the gap between germline ends came to 21 bases. Germline CDR1 and CDR2: MDHEN and SYDVKM. The CDR3 DNA sequence: TGTGCCAGCAGCTCCTTTGTCGGGGGACATCTCACTGAAGCTTTCTTT. This translates into CASSSFVGGHLTEAFF.

This clone was observed a single time. The CDR3, as DNA: TGTGCCAGCAGCTTGGGACAGCGAAACACCATATATTTT. Amino acids: CASSLGQRNTIYF. The chain combines TRBV7-2 with TRBJ1-3, with 7 bases identical to TRBD1. Per germline, CDR1 SGHTA and CDR2 FQGNSA. The ends lost 3 bases at V and 5 bases at J; junction bases unmatched: 1. The CDR3 runs to 13 residues.

The genes are TRBV28 and TRBJ2-7; D gene unclear. The V end was cut by 5 bases, the J end by 5 bases, with 16 bases between. This CDR3 is 14 amino acids long. Germline V gene data show CDR1 as MDHEN and CDR2 as SYDVKM. This CDR3 is CASSPADRVNEQYF. The CDR3 DNA reads as TGTGCCAGCAGTCCCGCGGACCGGGTTAACGAGCAGTACTTC.

The gene calls are TRBV10-1 and TRBJ2-3; no firm D call. Trimming pared 2 bases from V and 6 bases from J, leaving 9 bases between. The CDR3 is 13 residues long. Germline CDR1 is WNHNN and CDR2 is SYGVQD (reference sequence). The CDR3 DNA follows: TGCGCCAGCAGTGAGGACCCCCTGGATACGCAGTATTTT. It specifies CASSEDPLDTQYF.

This clone was observed a few times. V is TRBV19 and J is TRBJ1-1, with 7 nucleotides matching TRBD1. J lost 2 bases, V lost 4 bases, and 4 bases had no gene match. The CDR3 extends over 14 amino acids. Germline CDR1 and CDR2: LNHDA and SQIVND (reference sequence). Written as DNA, the CDR3 is TGTGCCAGTAGTAGCAGGGGGAGAAACACTGAAGCTTTCTTT. Residues: CASSSRGRNTEAFF.

This CDR3 is CASSSGRGTGELFF. The DNA for the CDR3 is TGTGCCAGCAGTAGCGGGAGGGGGACCGGGGAGCTGTTTTTT. The chain uses TRBV6-5 and TRBJ2-2; 10 positions match TRBD2. Germline V gene lookup returns CDR1 MNHEY and CDR2 SVGAGI. This CDR3 has 14 residues. V trimming: 5 bases; J trimming: 5 bases; junction bases outside the gene matches: 2.

V is TRBV9 and J is TRBJ1-3; D gene ambiguous. This CDR3 has 15 amino acids. Trimming took off 6 bases at V and 4 bases at J, with 17 bases between the two ends. CDR1 SGDLS and CDR2 YYNGEE come from the germline V gene. The CDR3 DNA follows: TGTGCCAGCACCCCCTACGCTTCAGCAGGAAACACCATATATTTT. This translates into CASTPYASAGNTIYF.

The genes are TRBV19 and TRBJ2-2; D not certain. V was pared by 3 bases and J by 10 bases, with 12 bases between. The CDR3 covers 13 residues. Germline values: CDR1 LNHDA, CDR2 SQIVND (reference sequence). The CDR3 loop reads CASSIYGSPELFF. CDR3 nucleotides: TGTGCCAGTAGTATTTATGGTAGCCCGGAGCTGTTTTTT.

The chain couples TRBV6-5 to TRBJ2-2; no clear D. Per the germline V gene, CDR1 is MNHEY and CDR2 is SVGAGI. V dropped 7 bases and J dropped 5 bases, with 17 bases sitting between them. The CDR3 has 15 amino acids. The CDR3 DNA reads TGTGCCAGCAACCCCGATGGTGGAAGGACCGGGGAGCTGTTTTTT. Its translation is CASNPDGGRTGELFF.

V is TRBV10-3 and J is TRBJ2-2, with unresolved D. This CDR3 contains 11 residues. Germline CDR1 is ENHRY and CDR2 is SYGVKD. Trimming took 8 bases from V and 6 from J, leaving 7 bases between them. DNA of the CDR3: TGTGCCATCGCAGAGTCCGGGGAGCTGTTTTTT. As protein: CAIAESGELFF.

The chain couples TRBV19 to TRBJ1-5; D might be TRBD1 (5 bases). V gave up 7 bases and J gave up 2 bases, with 15 bases separating them. The germline gives CDR1 LNHDA, CDR2 SQIVND (reference sequence). This CDR3 is built from 15 residues. CDR3 in amino acids: CASTPGIYGNQPQHF. The CDR3, as DNA: TGTGCCAGTACCCCAGGGATTTACGGCAATCAGCCCCAGCATTTT.

V gene TRBV5-1 combines with J gene TRBJ2-3, with D uncertain. V dropped 0 bases and J dropped 2 bases, with 13 bases sitting between them. CDR3 length: 16 residues. Germline CDR1 reads SGHRS; CDR2 reads YFSETQ. The chain's CDR3 is CASSLALSPATDTQYF. For the CDR3, the DNA is TGCGCCAGCAGCTTGGCTCTCTCCCCCGCCACAGATACGCAGTATTTT.

This clone has just a few counts. V is TRBV18 and J is TRBJ2-2; 12 bases are shared with TRBD2. In germline, CDR1 is KGHSH, CDR2 LQKENI. This CDR3 is 19 amino acids long. Trimming at V came to 2 bases and at J to 2 bases, leaving 9 bases not matched to a gene. The CDR3 protein is CASSPVIGLAGPNTGELFF. CDR3 DNA sequence: TGTGCCAGCTCACCAGTTATCGGACTAGCGGGACCAAACACCGGGGAGCTGTTTTTT.

The chain employs TRBV2 and TRBJ1-1, with 7 bases that match TRBD1. The CDR3 totals 14 residues. CDR1 SNHLY and CDR2 FYNNEI come from the germline V gene. The V gene end was trimmed by 7 bases and the J gene end by 1 base; junction bases not matched to a gene: 6. CDR3 region: CASKPTGRNTEAFF. The CDR3, as DNA: TGTGCCAGCAAACCGACAGGGCGGAACACTGAAGCTTTCTTT.

The chain recombines TRBV5-1 with TRBJ1-2; D unresolved. The CDR3 has 13 amino acids. The ends were cut back, 0 bases at V and 4 bases at J, with 7 bases in the middle. In germline, CDR1 is SGHRS, CDR2 YFSETQ. CDR3 residues: CASSLDLVYGYTF. The CDR3 nucleotides are TGCGCCAGCAGCTTGGATCTGGTCTATGGCTACACCTTC.

This clone was counted a single time. This chain connects TRBV14 to TRBJ1-1; 8 bases agree with TRBD1. V lost 5 bases and J lost 0; bases outside the gene matches: 5. Germline CDR1 is SGHDN and CDR2 is FVKESK. The CDR3 is 15 residues long. In DNA, the CDR3 is TGTGCCAGCAGCGCCAGGGGGCCCATGAACACTGAAGCTTTCTTT. Translation: CASSARGPMNTEAFF.

The chain links TRBV4-1 to TRBJ2-7; TRBD1 matches 8 bases. This CDR3 contains 15 residues. V lost 2 bases and J lost 7; bases outside the gene matches: 10. Germline lookup yields CDR1 MGHRA and CDR2 YSYEKL. CDR3 sequence (DNA): TGCGCCAGCAGCCAAATCCGGGGGACAGGTATAGAGCAGTACTTC. Protein product: CASSQIRGTGIEQYF.

The V call is TRBV7-9, the J call TRBJ2-6, with D unclear. The germline V gene encodes CDR1 SEHNR and CDR2 FQNEAQ (reference sequence). CDR3 size: 17 residues. V shed 3 bases and J shed 0 bases, with 12 bases lying between them. The DNA for the CDR3 is TGTGCCAGCAGCTTTGTCGAGTCCTACTCTGGGGCCAACGTCCTGACTTTC. Translated, it gives CASSFVESYSGANVLTF. Combining the CDR3 with reference TRBV7-9 and TRBJ2-6 gives the whole variable domain DTGVSQNPRHKITKRGQNVTFRCDPISEHNRLYWYRQTLGQGPEFLTYFQNEAQLEKSRLLSDRFSAERPKGSFSTLEIQRTEQGDSAMYLCASSFVESYSGANVLTFGAGSRLTVL.

The V gene is TRBV21-1, the J gene TRBJ1-1. TRBV21-1 is noted as a pseudogene. The CDR3 loop spans 11 amino acids. CDR3 residues: CASHQNPEAFF. The CDR3 region has the DNA TGTGCCAGCCACCAAAACCCTGAAGCTTTCTTT.

This chain links TRBV5-5 with TRBJ2-7; 8 bases fit TRBD2. Germline assignment: CDR1 SGHKS and CDR2 YYEKEE (reference sequence). The CDR3 length is 14 residues. V shed 1 base and J 12 bases; nucleotides not matched to a gene: 12. This CDR3 reads CASSLLREVPGLYF. The CDR3 nucleotides read TGTGCCAGCAGCTTGCTGCGGGAGGTCCCAGGACTGTACTTC. Supplemented by reference TRBV5-5 and TRBJ2-7, the full variable domain reads DAGVTQSPTHLIKTRGQQVTLRCSPISGHKSVSWYQQVLGQGPQFIFQYYEKEERGRGNFPDRFSARQFPNYSSELNVNALLLGDSALYLCASSLLREVPGLYFGPGTRLTVT.

This chain links TRBV7-9 with TRBJ2-5; no clear D gene. The ends were cut back, 8 bases at V and 2 bases at J, with 9 bases in the middle. The CDR3 spans 12 residues. The germline V gene encodes CDR1 SEHNR and CDR2 FQNEAQ (reference sequence). The CDR3 here is CASGGRQETQYF. CDR3 coding DNA: TGTGCCAGCGGCGGCAGACAAGAGACCCAGTACTTC.